These 3 T cell receptor beta chains were sequenced from one sample in a study of blood T cell repertoires in COVID-19 (TCRdb year 2020). Library generation was performed with the immunoSEQ multiplex PCR assay. TCRdb carries this immuneACCESS record with in-frame sequences only. Its versions omit some clonotypes, under half of them owing to an unresolved V gene in the studies checked, with the rest unexplained. The table for this sample lists about 95,000 clones; roughly 89% of them were counted only once. Of the sample, about 3.4% is held by the ten largest clones. Sample: peripheral blood. These receptors were collected from a woman in her seventies with acute or convalescent COVID-19.

This clone turned up a few times. The CDR3 sequence: CASSPHPPGEHYEQYF. The CDR3 nucleotides read TGTGCCAGCAGTCCCCATCCCCCGGGGGAGCACTACGAGCAGTACTTC. This sequence joins TRBV6-2 or TRBV6-3 and TRBJ2-7; D is possibly TRBD2 (6 bases). Trimming left V 5 bases short and J 3 bases short, with 20 bases between. This CDR3 is 16 amino acids long. The germline gives CDR1 MNHEY, CDR2 SVGEGT.

On this clone: At one boundary the junction diverges from the germline segment, which might be a read error. This chain connects TRBV7-7 to TRBJ2-1; D gene uncertain. The CDR3 length is 15 residues. Germline V CDR1 and CDR2: SSHAT, FNYEAQ (reference sequence). The CDR3, as DNA: TGTGCTAGCAGCTTAGTACCGAGTACCTACAATGAGCAGTTCTTC. Its translation: CASSLVPSTYNEQFF.

This sequence joins TRBV9 and TRBJ2-1, with 7 bases that match TRBD2. The length of the CDR3 is 16 residues. Germline trimming cut 2 bases from V and 2 bases from J; bases unmatched to any gene: 7. Germline loops: CDR1 SGDLS, CDR2 YYNGEE. This chain's CDR3 is CASSVGGRGTYNEQFF. The DNA of the CDR3 is TGTGCCAGCAGCGTTGGCGGGAGAGGCACCTACAATGAGCAGTTCTTC.